Reported below is one T cell receptor beta chain. Its specificity is unknown. With random hexamers, 0.5 to 1 ug RNA was reverse transcribed. immunoSEQ multiplex PCR amplified TCR beta CDR3 across 54 Vbeta, 13 Jbeta. TCRdb re-analysed the immunoSEQ multiplex PCR reads in MiXCR, keeping a single row per CDR3 protein. The data show 200,000 to 300,000 distinct CDR3 sequences, with approximately 95% seen just once and 0.1% held by the top ten. Negative isolation was used for CD8+ and CD4+ T cells and FACS enrichment for TEMRA cells. The entry originates in a study of CD8 T cells in Susac syndrome. Study outcomes and limitations: An acknowledgment was made by the study that its TCR sequencing and HLA analysis involved relatively few individuals.

Trimming pared 1 base from V and 13 bases from J, leaving 23 bases between. The V gene's germline CDR1 is LNHNV and CDR2 YYDKDF (reference sequence). The CDR3 has 17 amino acids. Sample: CD4+ T cells from PBMCs. The V gene is TRBV15, the J gene TRBJ1-6; unclear D gene. This TCR derives from a human donor with Susac syndrome. The chain's CDR3 is CATSRGFLGLAPDPLHF. CDR3 sequence (DNA): TGTGCCACCAGCAGAGGCTTTCTGGGTCTCGCCCCGGATCCCCTCCACTTT.